These 30 T cell receptor beta chains share one sample of origin, sequenced in a study of Graves' ophthalmopathy and Graves' hyperthyroidism. RNA transcripts were the source from which TCR beta CDR3 regions were amplified. HTBI-primed RT-PCR formed the first round, and a multiplex PCR formed the second. TCRdb called the multiplex PCR reads again in MiXCR, with one record for every CDR3 protein. In the table there are 23,000 or so distinct CDR3 sequences, 45% to 60% of which are singletons. The sample comprised peripheral blood. The receptors shown here come from an adult woman with stable Graves' hyperthyroidism.

This clonotype ranks as medium-sized. The chain joins TRBV7-8 to TRBJ1-2, with D perhaps matching TRBD1 (5 bases). The CDR3 totals 15 residues. V was shortened by 0 bases and J by 4 bases, with 12 bases between the two germline ends. Per germline, CDR1 SGHVS and CDR2 FQNEAQ. The CDR3 DNA reads TGTGCCAGCAGCTTAGCGCAGGGACCGAGCTATGGCTACACCTTC. Translation gives CASSLAQGPSYGYTF.

Sample share makes this clonotype medium-sized (0.01 to 0.1%). This rearrangement joins TRBV7-2 to TRBJ1-2; D not resolved. Germline assignment: CDR1 SGHTA and CDR2 FQGNSA. The V gene lost 1 base and the J gene lost 6 bases, with 9 bases spanning the gap. CDR3 length: 13 residues. The CDR3 spells CASSLVGDNGYTF. CDR3 coding DNA: TGTGCCAGCAGCTTAGTCGGAGATAATGGCTACACCTTC.

This clonotype appeared once. The chain combines TRBV20-1 with TRBJ2-7, with TRBD2 matching over 10 bases. V lost 6 bases to trimming and J lost 0 bases; unmatched junction nucleotides: 11. The CDR3 spans 16 residues. CDR1 and CDR2 from the germline V gene are DFQATT and SNEGSKA (reference sequence). CDR3 sequence: CSALPGTSDISYEQYF. The CDR3 DNA reads TGCAGTGCCCTCCCCGGGACTAGCGACATCTCCTACGAGCAGTACTTC.

The rearrangement links TRBV7-9 to TRBJ2-7, with a possible D match to TRBD2 (6 bases). The CDR3 is 14 residues long. Trimming stripped 1 base from V and 4 bases from J, with 11 bases between. CDR1 is SEHNR, CDR2 FQNEAQ, per germline (reference sequence). The CDR3 region is CASSLGHGSYEQYF. The CDR3 coding sequence is TGTGCCAGCAGCTTAGGACACGGGAGTTACGAGCAGTACTTC.

Ten or more counts support this clonotype. The chain has TRBV12-3 or TRBV12-4 and TRBJ1-2; the match to TRBD1 covers 9 bases. The CDR3 loop spans 15 amino acids. Losses at the gene ends were 3 bases for V and 6 bases for J; bases not matched to a gene: 8. Written as DNA, the CDR3 is TGTGCCAGCAGTTTTATGTTACAGGGGGCCGATGGCTACACCTTC. This encodes CASSFMLQGADGYTF.

This clonotype has just a few counts. The CDR3 does not end in the conserved phenylalanine or tryptophan, so this is likely a read error. No DNA is shown, since the ends of the CDR3 on it are uncertain; the CDR3 is the one TCRdb lists. The chain is built from TRBV28 and TRBJ2-7; TRBD2, the table's D call, lacks a check against the DNA. The length of the CDR3 is 10 amino acids, counting both ends. CDR1 and CDR2 (germline): MDHEN, SYDVKM. The CDR3 loop reads CASNPPRLAG.

This clonotype was recorded many times. The chain carries TRBV19 and TRBJ1-5; no reliable D call. Per the germline V gene, CDR1 is LNHDA and CDR2 is SQIVND (reference sequence). The CDR3 has 17 residues. Between the trimmed V and J ends, which lost 3 bases and 3 bases, there was a span of 18 bases. The CDR3 loop reads CASSINTGGYINQPQHF. In DNA form, the CDR3 reads TGTGCCAGTAGTATTAATACGGGAGGCTATATCAATCAGCCCCAGCATTTT.

This clonotype turned up a few times. The chain combines TRBV25-1 with TRBJ2-7; D not certain. The CDR3 has 12 amino acids. Trimming removed 3 bases at V and 4 bases at J, with 7 bases between. Germline CDR1 MGHDK, CDR2 SYGVNS. CDR3 sequence reads: CASSDTGYEQYF. CDR3 coding DNA: TGTGCCAGCAGTGACACCGGGTACGAGCAGTACTTC.

The CDR3 sequence is CASSLYSGQWGSPLHF. CDR3 DNA: TGTGCCAGCAGCTTGTACAGCGGCCAGTGGGGTTCACCCCTCCACTTT. The gene calls are TRBV5-4 and TRBJ1-6; D is unresolved. Trimming took off 1 base at V and 9 bases at J, with 17 bases between the two ends. The length of the CDR3 is 16 residues. Germline CDR1 reads SGHNT; CDR2 reads YYREEE (reference sequence).

In its sample, this clonotype was seen a few times. J is TRBJ2-7 and V is TRBV7-2, with D perhaps matching TRBD1 (6 bases). There are 13 residues in the CDR3. Trimming removed 5 bases at V and 4 bases at J, with 12 bases between. CDR1 SGHTA and CDR2 FQGNSA come from the germline V gene. DNA for the CDR3: TGTGCCAGCAGCAAGGGACAACCTTACGAGCAGTACTTC. Its translation: CASSKGQPYEQYF.

By share of the sample, this clonotype is medium-sized. The rearrangement links TRBV2 to TRBJ2-1; 8 bases map to TRBD1. Germline V CDR1 and CDR2: SNHLY, FYNNEI. After removal of 7 bases from V and 8 bases from J, the junction contained 10 bases not matched to a gene. CDR3 length: 14 amino acids. The CDR3 region has the DNA TGTGCCAGCAATAGACGGACAGGGTTGGATGAGCAGTTCTTC. This translates into CASNRRTGLDEQFF.

There are many counts of this clonotype. This rearrangement joins TRBV12-3 or TRBV12-4 to TRBJ1-1; the match to TRBD1 covers 8 bases. The CDR3 totals 14 residues. Losses at the gene ends were 7 bases for V and 1 base for J; bases not matched to a gene: 5. This CDR3 is CASNYQGANTEAFF. In DNA, the CDR3 is TGTGCCAGCAACTATCAGGGGGCGAACACTGAAGCTTTCTTT.

The rearrangement joins TRBV6-4 to TRBJ2-2; D perhaps matches TRBD2 (5 bases). The length of the CDR3 is 12 residues. Germline CDR1 and CDR2: MRHNA and SNTAGT. V was shortened by 2 bases and J by 7 bases, with 5 bases between the two germline ends. The CDR3 nucleotides read TGTGCCAGCAGTGACACTAGCGGGGAGCTGTTTTTT. Its protein is CASSDTSGELFF.

The rearrangement uses TRBV29-1 and TRBJ1-1, with TRBD1 matching 7 bases. V was clipped by 4 bases and J by 3 bases; unmatched bases: 5. Germline V gene sequence: CDR1 SQVTM, CDR2 ANQGSEA. The CDR3 runs 13 residues. This chain's CDR3 is CSVAYRGDTEAFF. In DNA form, the CDR3 reads TGCAGCGTTGCCTACAGGGGAGACACTGAAGCTTTCTTT.

The rearrangement links TRBV14 to TRBJ1-2; D unresolved. The CDR3 is 13 residues long. V was shortened by 4 bases and J by 2 bases, with 8 bases between the two germline ends. Per the germline V gene, CDR1 is SGHDN and CDR2 is FVKESK. The CDR3 here is CASSPDRNYGYTF. CDR3 in DNA: TGTGCCAGCAGCCCTGACCGAAACTATGGCTACACCTTC.

This clonotype was seen repeatedly, ten times or more. V usage is TRBV11-3 and J usage is TRBJ2-2; D call uncertain. CDR1 is SGHNT and CDR2 is YENEEA in the germline V gene. CDR3 length: 13 amino acids. Trimming took off 0 bases at V and 5 bases at J, with 4 bases between the two ends. DNA for the CDR3: TGTGCCAGCAGCTTAGATCGGACCGGGGAGCTGTTTTTT. Amino acids: CASSLDRTGELFF.

By its share, this clonotype is medium-sized. This sequence joins TRBV10-1 and TRBJ2-7; D is ambiguous. The CDR3 runs to 16 residues. V shed 0 bases and J shed 2 bases, with 14 bases lying between them. CDR1 and CDR2 from the germline V gene are WNHNN and SYGVQD (reference sequence). CDR3 sequence reads: CASSESWSARTYEQYF. The CDR3 DNA sequence: TGCGCCAGCAGTGAGTCTTGGAGTGCCCGAACCTACGAGCAGTACTTC.

This clonotype showed up just once. No conserved phenylalanine or tryptophan ends this CDR3, so it is likely a read error. The chain couples TRBV6-1 to TRBJ1-2, with D perhaps matching TRBD1 (5 bases). The CDR3 is 12 amino acids. Germline V lookup: CDR1 MNHNS, CDR2 SASEGT. V dropped 8 bases and J dropped 6 bases, with 13 bases sitting between them. The CDR3 DNA reads as TGTGCCAGCCGGCAAGGGGAGCATGGCTACACCCTC. Translating gives CASRQGEHGYTL.

This clonotype was seen only a few times. This chain joins TRBV20-1 and TRBJ2-7, with 9 positions matching TRBD2. The V gene's germline CDR1 is DFQATT and CDR2 SNEGSKA (reference sequence). This CDR3 is 15 amino acids long. V shed 5 bases, J shed 4 bases, and the junction held 12 bases outside the gene matches. CDR3 sequence reads: CSAGIAGVDIYEQYF. CDR3 nucleotides: TGCAGTGCTGGGATAGCGGGAGTAGACATTTACGAGCAGTACTTC.

This clonotype was observed at least ten times. V gene TRBV2 combines with J gene TRBJ1-4, with D unresolved. The CDR3 consists of 14 residues. Trimming shortened V by 2 bases and J by 5 bases, and 9 bases separated the two germline ends. CDR1 and CDR2 (germline): SNHLY, FYNNEI. The CDR3 sequence: CASSELRANEKLFF. Written as DNA, the CDR3 is TGTGCCAGCAGTGAACTCCGCGCCAATGAAAAACTGTTTTTT. The entire variable domain, with the rest obtained from reference TRBV2 and TRBJ1-4, is as follows: EPEVTQTPSHQVTQMGQEVILRCVPISNHLYFYWYRQILGQKVEFLVSFYNNEISEKSEIFDDQFSVERPDGSNFTLKIRSTKLEDSAMYFCASSELRANEKLFFGSGTQLSVL.

The V gene is TRBV6-5, the J gene TRBJ1-1; unclear D gene. CDR3 size: 13 residues. Germline CDR1 MNHEY, CDR2 SVGAGI. V lost 2 bases, J lost 1 base, and 5 bases lay in between. CDR3 residues: CASSYGRNTEAFF. CDR3 sequence (DNA): TGTGCCAGCAGTTACGGCAGGAACACTGAAGCTTTCTTT.

This clonotype has ten or more counts. This chain links TRBV6-1 with TRBJ1-4; no definite D call. The V end lost 6 bases, the J end lost 0 bases, and 11 bases lay between the germline ends. Germline-derived CDR1 and CDR2 are MNHNS and SASEGT. This CDR3 region has 15 residues. CDR3 in amino acids: CASRGGIATNEKLFF. In DNA form, the CDR3 reads TGTGCCAGCAGAGGTGGTATTGCAACTAATGAAAAACTGTTTTTT.

This chain connects TRBV29-1 to TRBJ2-1, with 10 positions matching TRBD2. There are 14 residues in the CDR3. CDR1 SQVTM and CDR2 ANQGSEA come from the germline V gene. J lost 7 bases, V lost 6 bases, and 9 bases had no gene match. CDR3 protein: CSVSGRGGGNEQFF. CDR3 DNA: TGCAGCGTCAGCGGGAGGGGGGGAGGGAATGAGCAGTTCTTC.

At least ten counts were recorded for this clonotype. This chain uses TRBV5-8 with TRBJ2-7; 7 nucleotides align to TRBD1. From germline, CDR1 is SGHTS and CDR2 YDEGEE. J was trimmed by 2 bases and V by 4 bases; bases with no gene match: 6. The CDR3 runs to 14 residues. The DNA of the CDR3 is TGTGCCAGCAGCCGCCGGGACAGTCCCTACGAGCAGTACTTC. Its translation is CASSRRDSPYEQYF.

V is TRBV6-5 and J is TRBJ2-5, with 10 bases fitting TRBD1. Unmatched junction bases numbered 12, after V lost 5 bases and J lost 9 bases. CDR3 length equals 15 residues. Germline V gene lookup returns CDR1 MNHEY and CDR2 SVGAGI. CDR3 region: CASSPDRGYNQPQYF. The CDR3 region has the DNA TGTGCCAGCAGTCCGGACAGGGGGTATAATCAGCCCCAGTACTTC.

This clonotype was counted ten times or more. The rearrangement uses TRBV14 and TRBJ2-1; TRBD2 agrees at 12 bases. CDR1 is SGHDN and CDR2 is FVKESK in the germline V gene. V lost 1 base, J lost 8 bases, and 6 bases stayed unmatched. The CDR3 extends over 16 amino acids. The CDR3 protein is CASSQASGRARDEQFF. Here the CDR3 DNA reads TGTGCCAGCAGCCAAGCTAGCGGGAGGGCTCGGGATGAGCAGTTCTTC.

This clonotype was recorded at least ten times. The rearrangement uses TRBV3-1 and TRBJ2-1; 7 positions match TRBD1. From germline, CDR1 is LGHDT and CDR2 YNNKEL (reference sequence). The length of the CDR3 is 14 residues. V shed 3 bases, J shed 4 bases, and the junction held 3 bases outside the gene matches. The CDR3 is CASSHRDRYNEQFF. In nucleotides, the CDR3 is TGTGCCAGCAGCCACCGGGACAGATACAATGAGCAGTTCTTC.

The table lists this clonotype with many counts. This clone may be a read error of a much larger clone one base away. The chain recombines TRBV28 with TRBJ2-2; possible D gene TRBD2, 6 bases. There are 12 residues in the CDR3. CDR1 is MDHEN and CDR2 is SYDVKM in the germline V gene. DNA for the CDR3: TGTGCCAGCGGATACTTCACCGGGGGGCTGTTTTTT. This translates into CASGYFTGGLFF.

This clonotype was seen at least ten times. This chain joins TRBV3-1 and TRBJ2-3; 14 positions match TRBD2. V shed 8 bases and J 1 base; nucleotides not matched to a gene: 8. Germline V CDR1 and CDR2: LGHDT, YNNKEL (reference sequence). The CDR3 loop spans 17 amino acids. In nucleotides, the CDR3 is TGTGCCAGCGGGGGACTAGCGGGAGTAAGGGGCACAGATACGCAGTATTTT. Translated, it gives CASGGLAGVRGTDTQYF.

This clonotype is medium-sized within its sample. The V and J genes are TRBV10-1 and TRBJ1-5; TRBD1 matches at 11 bases. The germline V gene encodes CDR1 WNHNN and CDR2 SYGVQD (reference sequence). Germline trimming cut 5 bases from V and 0 bases from J; bases unmatched to any gene: 9. This CDR3 region has 18 residues. The DNA for the CDR3 is TGCGCCAGCAGTACTCCGGGACAGGGGGGAAATAGCAATCAGCCCCAGCATTTT. Amino acids: CASSTPGQGGNSNQPQHF.